These 30 T cell receptor beta chains were all obtained from the same sample, sequenced in a study of beta chain features in type 1 diabetes. As every portion of the isolated RNA was reverse transcribed, the sequencing read expressed TCRB transcripts. Measured with immunoSEQ multiplex PCR; TCRdb has only the in-frame clones, and not every one. Of 390,000 or so clones listed, more than 11% are singletons. The sequenced sample was naive CD4+ T cells from blood. The source is a man aged 25 to 40 in good health.

This clone was picked up a small number of times. The V call is TRBV28, the J call TRBJ1-1, with 12 positions matching TRBD1. After removal of 6 bases from V and 11 bases from J, the junction contained 10 bases not matched to a gene. The CDR3 spans 14 residues. The germline gives CDR1 MDHEN, CDR2 SYDVKM. The CDR3 DNA follows: TGTGCCAGCAGCCATGGGACAGGGGGCCGGGGTGCTTTCTTT. Its protein is CASSHGTGGRGAFF.

This clone was recorded a few times. This sequence joins TRBV9 and TRBJ2-1; 11 nucleotides align to TRBD2. Germline CDR1 reads SGDLS; CDR2 reads YYNGEE. The trim removed 6 bases at V and 7 bases at J, leaving 6 bases unmatched. CDR3 length: 14 residues. CDR3 DNA sequence: TGTGCCAGCACTACTAGCGGGGGAGGAAATGAGCAGTTCTTC. It specifies CASTTSGGGNEQFF. The whole variable domain, remainder taken from reference TRBV9 and TRBJ2-1, is DSGVTQTPKHLITATGQRVTLRCSPRSGDLSVYWYQQSLDQGLQFLIQYYNGEERAKGNILERFSAQQFPDLHSELNLSSLELGDSALYFCASTTSGGGNEQFFGPGTRLTVL.

This clone has more than one count but fewer than ten. This rearrangement joins TRBV7-2 to TRBJ2-5, with D unclear. Germline CDR1 reads SGHTA; CDR2 reads FQGNSA. Trimming removed 6 bases from V and 4 bases from J, with 15 bases in between. This CDR3 comprises 14 residues. DNA for the CDR3: TGTGCCAGCAGTAGAAATAGAATCGGAGAGACCCAGTACTTC. It yields the protein CASSRNRIGETQYF.

This clone was counted a few times. The chain combines TRBV7-2 with TRBJ2-7; D remains unclear. Germline lookup yields CDR1 SGHTA and CDR2 FQGNSA. V was shortened by 1 base and J by 6 bases, with 10 bases between the two germline ends. The CDR3 sequence is 13 residues long. Here the CDR3 DNA reads TGTGCCAGCAGCTTAGAATGGCCGGGCGAGCAGTACTTC. It codes for CASSLEWPGEQYF.

The genes are TRBV5-6 and TRBJ1-2; 10 bases fit TRBD1. Germline V CDR1 and CDR2: SGHDT, YYEEEE. Trimming took 5 bases from V and 0 from J; bases not matched to a gene: 7. This CDR3 contains 16 residues. CDR3 residues: CASSGDRGRANYGYTF. The CDR3 coding sequence is TGTGCCAGCAGTGGAGACAGGGGGCGCGCTAACTATGGCTACACCTTC. Using reference TRBV5-6 and TRBJ1-2 for the parts outside the CDR3, the full variable domain is DAGVTQSPTHLIKTRGQQVTLRCSPKSGHDTVSWYQQALGQGPQFIFQYYEEEERQRGNFPDRFSGHQFPNYSSELNVNALLLGDSALYLCASSGDRGRANYGYTFGSGTRLTVV.

This clone has a handful of counts. The chain combines TRBV2 with TRBJ2-7; 8 nucleotides agree with TRBD1. The CDR3 spans 14 residues. Germline V lookup: CDR1 SNHLY, CDR2 FYNNEI. V gave up 4 bases and J gave up 3 bases; unmatched junction bases: 5. CDR3 sequence: CASSVRTGIYEQYF. Written as DNA, the CDR3 is TGTGCCAGCAGTGTCCGGACAGGGATCTACGAGCAGTACTTC.

This clone was counted only a few times. At one boundary the junction diverges from the germline segment, which might be a read error. The chain joins TRBV7-7 to TRBJ2-5; 7 bases map to TRBD1. This CDR3 is built from 13 residues. Germline loops: CDR1 SSHAT, CDR2 FNYEAQ (reference sequence). CDR3 DNA sequence: TGTGCTAGCAGCGCCGACAGGGAAGGGACCCAGTACTTC. Translation gives CASSADREGTQYF.

The rearrangement uses TRBV11-2 and TRBJ2-1; weak D call: TRBD1 (6 bases). Looked up from germline, CDR1 is SGHAT and CDR2 is FQNNGV. This CDR3 has 17 residues. The V end lost 5 bases, the J end lost 3 bases, and 20 bases lay between the germline ends. CDR3 sequence (DNA): TGTGCCAGCAGCCCCGCTTCCGGGGCCAGGGGCTACAATGAGCAGTTCTTC. As protein: CASSPASGARGYNEQFF.

The genes are TRBV10-3 and TRBJ2-4, with D tentatively TRBD1 (6 bases). V gave up 10 bases and J gave up 9 bases, with 19 bases separating them. In germline, CDR1 is ENHRY, CDR2 SYGVKD. CDR3 length equals 13 residues. For the CDR3, the DNA is TGTGCCACTCAATCCCAAACAGGGAGCATTCAGTACTTC. Amino acid sequence: CATQSQTGSIQYF.

The V and J genes are TRBV13 and TRBJ2-5; TRBD2 might be the D (5 bases). Trimming cost V 3 bases and J 4 bases, with 9 bases left between them. The CDR3 consists of 13 residues. Germline V gene lookup returns CDR1 PRHDT and CDR2 FYEKMQ (reference sequence). In DNA, the CDR3 is TGTGCCAGCAGCTTGGAGGTGGGAGAGACCCAGTACTTC. Protein sequence: CASSLEVGETQYF. The full variable domain, rest sourced from reference TRBV13 and TRBJ2-5, is AAGVIQSPRHLIKEKRETATLKCYPIPRHDTVYWYQQGPGQDPQFLISFYEKMQSDKGSIPDRFSAQQFSDYHSELNMSSLELGDSALYFCASSLEVGETQYFGPGTRLLVL.

The chain uses TRBV6-6 and TRBJ1-2; weak D call: TRBD1 (5 bases). The germline V gene encodes CDR1 MNHNY and CDR2 SVGAGI (reference sequence). V was pared by 2 bases and J by 0 bases, with 7 bases between. The CDR3 length is 14 residues. CDR3: CASSYGGPNYGYTF. DNA of the CDR3: TGTGCCAGCAGTTACGGGGGACCTAACTATGGCTACACCTTC.

The chain recombines TRBV6-5 with TRBJ2-3; perhaps TRBD2 as D (5 bases). Trimming shortened V by 6 bases and J by 4 bases, and 11 bases separated the two germline ends. The CDR3 totals 13 residues. CDR1 and CDR2 from the germline V gene are MNHEY and SVGAGI. The CDR3 nucleotides read TGTGCCAGCAGACTAGGAGGCTCAGATACGCAGTATTTT. Translated, it gives CASRLGGSDTQYF.

This clone was counted only a few times. The chain employs TRBV7-9 and TRBJ1-6; D not resolved. The CDR3 runs to 14 residues. Germline CDR1 SEHNR, CDR2 FQNEAQ (reference sequence). V lost 1 base and J lost 7, with 8 bases in between. CDR3 coding DNA: TGTGCCAGCAGCTTAGGGAACGGGAATTCACCCCTCCACTTT. Protein: CASSLGNGNSPLHF.

The J gene is TRBJ1-2, the V gene TRBV29-1; 7 bases map to TRBD1. The CDR3 is 13 residues long. J lost 8 bases, V lost 7 bases, and 13 bases had no gene match. Germline assignment: CDR1 SQVTM and CDR2 ANQGSEA. The CDR3: CSEYQLGQLGYTF. DNA of the CDR3: TGCAGCGAATATCAACTGGGACAGTTGGGCTACACCTTC. Looking up the rest from reference TRBV29-1 and TRBJ1-2 gives the full variable domain: SAVISQKPSRDICQRGTSLTIQCQVDSQVTMMFWYRQQPGQSLTLIATANQGSEATYESGFVIDKFPISRPNLTFSTLTVSNMSPEDSSIYLCSEYQLGQLGYTFGSGTRLTVV.

The sample holds a few counts of this clone. The chain is built from TRBV5-4 and TRBJ1-1; D remains ambiguous. This CDR3 comprises 13 residues. Germline loops: CDR1 SGHNT, CDR2 YYREEE (reference sequence). Trimming shortened V by 4 bases and J by 2 bases, and 9 bases separated the two germline ends. The CDR3 loop is CASSPDKNTEAFF. Written as DNA, the CDR3 is TGTGCCAGCAGCCCAGACAAAAACACTGAAGCTTTCTTT.

J is TRBJ2-3 and V is TRBV18, with D hard to call. The CDR3 spans 12 residues. Per the germline V gene, CDR1 is KGHSH and CDR2 is LQKENI. Trimming took off 5 bases at V and 5 bases at J, with 8 bases between the two ends. DNA of the CDR3: TGTGCCAGCTCAGAATTTGGAGATACGCAGTATTTT. This encodes CASSEFGDTQYF.

The chain combines TRBV9 with TRBJ2-3; 9 bases map to TRBD2. The CDR3 covers 14 residues. From germline, CDR1 is SGDLS and CDR2 YYNGEE. Germline trimming cut 0 bases from V and 4 bases from J; bases unmatched to any gene: 0. DNA for the CDR3: TGTGCCAGCAGCGTAGGCGGGAGGGCAGATACGCAGTATTTT. Protein product: CASSVGGRADTQYF. The full variable domain, completed using reference TRBV9 and TRBJ2-3, is DSGVTQTPKHLITATGQRVTLRCSPRSGDLSVYWYQQSLDQGLQFLIQYYNGEERAKGNILERFSAQQFPDLHSELNLSSLELGDSALYFCASSVGGRADTQYFGPGTRLTVL.

The chain carries TRBV20-1 and TRBJ2-7; D not certain. This CDR3 has 11 amino acids. Trimming took off 5 bases at V and 5 bases at J, with 10 bases between the two ends. The germline gives CDR1 DFQATT, CDR2 SNEGSKA (reference sequence). The CDR3 DNA reads TGCAGTGCTCGGTTGATCGACGAGCAGTACTTC. Its protein is CSARLIDEQYF.

The sample holds a few counts of this clone. V usage is TRBV14 and J usage is TRBJ2-3; 13 bases agree with TRBD2. Per the germline V gene, CDR1 is SGHDN and CDR2 is FVKESK. The CDR3 spans 16 residues. Germline trimming cut 1 base from V and 3 bases from J; bases unmatched to any gene: 1. The CDR3 here is CASSQGGLAGTDTQYF. The DNA for the CDR3 is TGTGCCAGCAGCCAAGGGGGACTAGCGGGGACAGATACGCAGTATTTT.

This clone was counted a few times. V is TRBV4-3 and J is TRBJ2-7, with D perhaps TRBD2 (6 bases). The CDR3 is 15 residues long. V was trimmed by 5 bases and J by 5 bases, leaving 19 bases between them. Germline CDR1 is LGHNA and CDR2 is YSLEER. For the CDR3, the DNA is TGCGCCAGCAGCTCCAGAGGGAGGATACCCAACGAGCAGTACTTC. Protein: CASSSRGRIPNEQYF.

This chain uses TRBV2 with TRBJ2-4, with TRBD1 identical over 9 bases. CDR3 length: 13 residues. With V trimmed by 4 bases and J by 7 bases, 2 bases remained unmatched. CDR1 and CDR2 (germline): SNHLY, FYNNEI. DNA for the CDR3: TGTGCCAGCAGTGCCGGGACAGGGAACATTCAGTACTTC. This encodes CASSAGTGNIQYF.

Only a few counts were recorded for this clone. DNA for the CDR3: TGTGCCAGCACAGAGGCGGGACTAGTTGGAGATACGCAGTATTTT. Protein sequence: CASTEAGLVGDTQYF. This chain joins TRBV28 and TRBJ2-3, with 8 bases that match TRBD2. The germline V gene has CDR1 MDHEN and CDR2 SYDVKM. The CDR3 has 15 residues. Germline trimming cut 7 bases from V and 5 bases from J; bases unmatched to any gene: 11.

This clone was found a few times. This chain links TRBV10-3 with TRBJ1-6; 7 bases line up with TRBD1. V trimming: 11 bases; J trimming: 5 bases; junction bases outside the gene matches: 6. The CDR3 has 13 amino acids. Germline values: CDR1 ENHRY, CDR2 SYGVKD. The CDR3 sequence is CAASGTDNSPLHF. The DNA of the CDR3 is TGTGCCGCTTCCGGGACAGATAATTCACCCCTCCACTTT.

This clone was seen only a few times. CDR3 residues: CATSRVRVPFSAFF. The DNA of the CDR3 is TGTGCCACCAGCAGAGTCCGGGTCCCGTTCTCAGCTTTCTTT. The rearrangement uses TRBV15 and TRBJ1-1; D is unresolved. The CDR3 runs 14 residues. The germline gives CDR1 LNHNV, CDR2 YYDKDF (reference sequence). Between the trimmed V and J ends, which lost 1 base and 10 bases, there was a span of 16 bases.

The chain combines TRBV6-4 with TRBJ1-1; no firm D call. Per the germline V gene, CDR1 is MRHNA and CDR2 is SNTAGT. V lost 4 bases, J lost 5 bases, and 11 bases lay in between. The CDR3 has 13 residues. The CDR3 reads CASSVGTGTEAFF. The CDR3 DNA reads TGTGCCAGCAGTGTTGGAACGGGAACTGAAGCTTTCTTT.

This clone was seen a handful of times. The chain couples TRBV7-9 to TRBJ2-5; D gene ambiguous. Trimming removed 1 base at V and 2 bases at J, with 11 bases between. The CDR3 runs 15 residues. CDR1 and CDR2 (germline): SEHNR, FQNEAQ (reference sequence). CDR3 sequence reads: CASSLGVSSQETQYF. The CDR3 bases are TGTGCCAGCAGCTTAGGGGTGTCATCACAAGAGACCCAGTACTTC.

The gene calls are TRBV5-6 and TRBJ2-5, with no clear D. V gave up 0 bases and J gave up 1 base, with 16 bases separating them. The germline V gene has CDR1 SGHDT and CDR2 YYEEEE. The CDR3 is 17 amino acids. CDR3 sequence: CASSLERLWVSQETQYF. The CDR3 DNA follows: TGTGCCAGCAGCTTGGAGAGGCTCTGGGTGAGCCAAGAGACCCAGTACTTC. The full variable domain, in which reference TRBV5-6 and TRBJ2-5 provide the parts outside the CDR3, is DAGVTQSPTHLIKTRGQQVTLRCSPKSGHDTVSWYQQALGQGPQFIFQYYEEEERQRGNFPDRFSGHQFPNYSSELNVNALLLGDSALYLCASSLERLWVSQETQYFGPGTRLLVL.

The genes are TRBV29-1 and TRBJ1-5; D is undetermined. The CDR3 has 13 residues. From germline, CDR1 is SQVTM and CDR2 ANQGSEA. V lost 1 base and J 4 bases, leaving 8 bases between the germline ends. The CDR3 nucleotides are TGCAGCGTTGAAGGGGCCCTGAATCAGCCCCAGCATTTT. It codes for CSVEGALNQPQHF. The full variable domain, completed using reference TRBV29-1 and TRBJ1-5, is SAVISQKPSRDICQRGTSLTIQCQVDSQVTMMFWYRQQPGQSLTLIATANQGSEATYESGFVIDKFPISRPNLTFSTLTVSNMSPEDSSIYLCSVEGALNQPQHFGDGTRLSIL.

This clone has a handful of counts. The genes are TRBV6-6 and TRBJ2-7, with TRBD1 identical over 9 bases. Germline trimming cut 5 bases from V and 3 bases from J; bases unmatched to any gene: 5. CDR1 MNHNY and CDR2 SVGAGI come from the germline V gene (reference sequence). The length of the CDR3 is 14 residues. DNA for the CDR3: TGTGCCAGCAGTCGACCGGGACAGGGCTACGAGCAGTACGTC. Protein product: CASSRPGQGYEQYV.

V and J are TRBV29-1 and TRBJ2-2; no clear D gene. The CDR3 extends over 12 amino acids. CDR1 and CDR2 (germline): SQVTM, ANQGSEA. CDR3 loop: CTLGSSTGELFF. The CDR3 coding sequence is TGCACCCTGGGCAGCTCAACCGGGGAGCTGTTTTTT.